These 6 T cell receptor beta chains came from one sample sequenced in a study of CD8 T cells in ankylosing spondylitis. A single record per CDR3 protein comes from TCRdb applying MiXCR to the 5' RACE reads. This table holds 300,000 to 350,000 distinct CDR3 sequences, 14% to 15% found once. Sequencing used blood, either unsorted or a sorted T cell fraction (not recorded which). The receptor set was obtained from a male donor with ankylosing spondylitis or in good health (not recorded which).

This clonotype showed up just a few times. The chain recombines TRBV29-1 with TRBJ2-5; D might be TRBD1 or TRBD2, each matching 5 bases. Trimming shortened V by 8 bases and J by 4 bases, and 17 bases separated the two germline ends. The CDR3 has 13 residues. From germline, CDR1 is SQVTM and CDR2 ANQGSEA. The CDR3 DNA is TGCAGCCTACAGAGGGGAGCCGGAGAGACCCAGTACTTC. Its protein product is CSLQRGAGETQYF.

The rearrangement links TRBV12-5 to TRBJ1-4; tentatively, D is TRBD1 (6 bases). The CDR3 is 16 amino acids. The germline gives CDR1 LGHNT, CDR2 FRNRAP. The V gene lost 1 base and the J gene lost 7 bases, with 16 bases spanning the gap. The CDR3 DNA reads TGTGCTAGTGGTTTGGCTTTTCAGGGGATAGCTGAAAAACTGTTTTTT. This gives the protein CASGLAFQGIAEKLFF. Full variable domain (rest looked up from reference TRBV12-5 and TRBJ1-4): DARVTQTPRHKVTEMGQEVTMRCQPILGHNTVFWYRQTMMQGLELLAYFRNRAPLDDSGMPKDRFSAEMPDATLATLKIQPSEPRDSAVYFCASGLAFQGIAEKLFFGSGTQLSVL.

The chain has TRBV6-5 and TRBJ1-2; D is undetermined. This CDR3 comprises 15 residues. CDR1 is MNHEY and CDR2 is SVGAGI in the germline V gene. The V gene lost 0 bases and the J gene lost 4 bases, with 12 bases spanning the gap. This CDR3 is CASSYSAGPRYGYTF. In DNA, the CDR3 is TGTGCCAGCAGTTACTCGGCTGGCCCTCGCTATGGCTACACCTTC.

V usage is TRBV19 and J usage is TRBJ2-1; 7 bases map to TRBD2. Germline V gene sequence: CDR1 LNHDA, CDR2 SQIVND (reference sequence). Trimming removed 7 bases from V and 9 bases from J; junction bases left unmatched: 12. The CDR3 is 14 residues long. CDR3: CASTLHGGGAEQFF. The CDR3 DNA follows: TGTGCCAGTACCCTCCACGGCGGGGGTGCTGAGCAGTTCTTC.

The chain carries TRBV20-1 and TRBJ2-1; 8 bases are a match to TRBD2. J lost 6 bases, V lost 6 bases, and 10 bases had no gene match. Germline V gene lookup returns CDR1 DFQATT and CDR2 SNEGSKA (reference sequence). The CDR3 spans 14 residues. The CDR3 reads CSAASGLVGNEQFF. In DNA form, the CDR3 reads TGCAGTGCCGCCTCGGGACTAGTGGGCAATGAGCAGTTCTTC.

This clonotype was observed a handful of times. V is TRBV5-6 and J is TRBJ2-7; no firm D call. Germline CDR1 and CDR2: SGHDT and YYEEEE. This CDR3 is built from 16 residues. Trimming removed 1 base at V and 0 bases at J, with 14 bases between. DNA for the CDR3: TGTGCCAGCAGCTTGAGTGGCGGACCCTACTCCTACGAGCAGTACTTC. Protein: CASSLSGGPYSYEQYF.